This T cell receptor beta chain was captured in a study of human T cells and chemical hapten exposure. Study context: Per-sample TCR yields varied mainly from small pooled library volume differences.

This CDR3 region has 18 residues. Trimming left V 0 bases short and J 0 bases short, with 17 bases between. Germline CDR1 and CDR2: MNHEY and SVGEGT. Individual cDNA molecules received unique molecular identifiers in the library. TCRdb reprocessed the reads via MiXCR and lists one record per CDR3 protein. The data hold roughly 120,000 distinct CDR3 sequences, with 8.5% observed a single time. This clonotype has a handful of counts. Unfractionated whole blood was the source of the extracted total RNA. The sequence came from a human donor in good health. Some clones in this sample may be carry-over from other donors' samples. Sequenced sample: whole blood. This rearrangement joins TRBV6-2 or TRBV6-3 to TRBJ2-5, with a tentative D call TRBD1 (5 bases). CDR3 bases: TGTGCCAGCAGTTACTCCCTGACAGCCGATACCTACCAAGAGACCCAGTACTTC. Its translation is CASSYSLTADTYQETQYF.